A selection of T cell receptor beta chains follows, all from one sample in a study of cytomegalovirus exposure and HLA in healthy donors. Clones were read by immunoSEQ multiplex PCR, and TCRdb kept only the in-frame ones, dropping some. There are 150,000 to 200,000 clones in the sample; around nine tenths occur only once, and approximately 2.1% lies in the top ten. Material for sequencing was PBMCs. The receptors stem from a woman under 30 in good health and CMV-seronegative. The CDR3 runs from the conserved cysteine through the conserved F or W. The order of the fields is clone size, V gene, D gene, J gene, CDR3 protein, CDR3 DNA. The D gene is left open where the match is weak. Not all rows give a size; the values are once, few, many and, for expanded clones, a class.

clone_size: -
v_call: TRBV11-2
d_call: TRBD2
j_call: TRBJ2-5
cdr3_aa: CASSYAPLAGGEKETQYF
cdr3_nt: TGTGCCAGCAGCTATGCCCCGCTAGCGGGAGGGGAGAAGGAGACCCAGTACTTC

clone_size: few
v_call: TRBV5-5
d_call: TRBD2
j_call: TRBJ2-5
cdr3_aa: CASSLLAGATGRETQYF
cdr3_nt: TGTGCCAGCAGCTTGCTAGCGGGGGCAACCGGGAGGGAGACCCAGTACTTC

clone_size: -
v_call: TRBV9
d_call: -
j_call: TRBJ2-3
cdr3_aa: CASSDRRSSTDTQYF
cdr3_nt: TGTGCCAGCAGCGACAGACGGTCTAGCACAGATACGCAGTATTTT

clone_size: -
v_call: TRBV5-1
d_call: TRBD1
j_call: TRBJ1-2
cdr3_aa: CASSSGQGSYGYTF
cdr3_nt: TGCGCCAGCAGCTCGGGACAGGGGTCCTATGGCTACACCTTC

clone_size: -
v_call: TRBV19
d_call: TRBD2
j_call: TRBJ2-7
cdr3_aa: CASKSGGAQYF
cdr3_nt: TGTGCCAGCAAGTCGGGGGGGGCGCAGTACTTC

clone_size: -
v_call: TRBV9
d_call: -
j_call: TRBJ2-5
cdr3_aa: CASSPGDRHQETQYF
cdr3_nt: TGTGCCAGCAGCCCGGGGGACAGACATCAAGAGACCCAGTACTTC

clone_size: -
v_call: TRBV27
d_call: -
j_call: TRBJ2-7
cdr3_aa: CASSLGQGGYEQYF
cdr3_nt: TGTGCCAGCAGTTTGGGGCAGGGGGGCTACGAGCAGTACTTC

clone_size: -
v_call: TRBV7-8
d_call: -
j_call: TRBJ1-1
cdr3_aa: CASSSPLGQSDSRDTEAFF
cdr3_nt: TGTGCCAGCAGCTCCCCGCTGGGCCAGTCAGATTCGAGGGACACTGAAGCTTTCTTT

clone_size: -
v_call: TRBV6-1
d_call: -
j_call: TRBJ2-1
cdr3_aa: CASSVDSFYNEQFF
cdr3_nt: TGTGCCAGCAGTGTAGACAGCTTTTACAATGAGCAGTTCTTC

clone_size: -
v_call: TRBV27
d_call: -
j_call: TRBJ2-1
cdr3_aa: CASSSALSEQFF
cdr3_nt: TGTGCCAGCAGTTCCGCCCTGAGTGAGCAGTTCTTC

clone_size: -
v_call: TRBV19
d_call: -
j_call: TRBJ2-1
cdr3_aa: CASTHREGYNEQFF
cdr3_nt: TGTGCCAGTACCCACAGGGAGGGGTACAATGAGCAGTTCTTC

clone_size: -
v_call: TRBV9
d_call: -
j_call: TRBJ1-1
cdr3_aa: CASSGGGDTEAFF
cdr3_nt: TGTGCCAGCAGCGGAGGGGGGGACACGGAAGCTTTCTTT

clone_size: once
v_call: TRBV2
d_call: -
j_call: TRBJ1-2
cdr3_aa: CASSALSPYNYGYTF
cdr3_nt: TGTGCCAGCAGTGCTCTGAGCCCATATAACTATGGCTACACCTTC

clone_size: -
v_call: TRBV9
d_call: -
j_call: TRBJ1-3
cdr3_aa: CASTQGTLGTIYF
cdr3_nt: TGTGCCAGCACTCAGGGGACCTTGGGCACCATATATTTT

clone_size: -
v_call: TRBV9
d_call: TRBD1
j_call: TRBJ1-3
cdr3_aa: CASSAGQGAWDTIYF
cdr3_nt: TGTGCCAGCAGCGCCGGACAGGGTGCTTGGGACACCATATATTTT

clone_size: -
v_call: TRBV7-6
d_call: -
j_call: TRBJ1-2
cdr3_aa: CASSLVTGENYGYTF
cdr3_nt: TGTGCCAGCAGCTTAGTAACGGGGGAGAACTATGGCTACACCTTC

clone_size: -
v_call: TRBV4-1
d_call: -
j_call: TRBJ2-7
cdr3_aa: CASSQGAEQYF
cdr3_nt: TGCGCCAGCAGCCAAGGAGCCGAGCAGTACTTC

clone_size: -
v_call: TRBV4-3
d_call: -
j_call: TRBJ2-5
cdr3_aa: CASSQERELEGAQYF
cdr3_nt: TGCGCCAGCAGCCAAGAAAGAGAACTTGAAGGGGCCCAGTACTTC

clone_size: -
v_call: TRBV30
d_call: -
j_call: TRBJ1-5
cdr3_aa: CAWSVNGNQPQHF
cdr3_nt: TGTGCCTGGAGTGTAAACGGGAATCAGCCCCAGCATTTT

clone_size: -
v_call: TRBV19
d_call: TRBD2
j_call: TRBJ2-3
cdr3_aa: CASSTRTSGGTDTQYF
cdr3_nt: TGTGCCAGTAGTACGCGGACTAGCGGGGGCACAGATACGCAGTATTTT

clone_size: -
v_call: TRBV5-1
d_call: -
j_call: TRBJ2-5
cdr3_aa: CASSLVEGALFGETQYF
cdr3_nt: TGCGCCAGCAGCTTGGTGGAGGGGGCTCTTTTCGGAGAGACCCAGTACTTC

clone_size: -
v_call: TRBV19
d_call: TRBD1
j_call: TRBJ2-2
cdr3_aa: CASSVTQGQGTGELFF
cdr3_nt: TGTGCCAGTAGTGTCACCCAAGGACAGGGTACCGGGGAGCTGTTTTTT

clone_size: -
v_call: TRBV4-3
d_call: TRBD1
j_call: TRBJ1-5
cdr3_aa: CASSRGTGANQPQHF
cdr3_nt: TGCGCCAGCAGCAGGGGGACAGGGGCCAATCAGCCCCAGCATTTT

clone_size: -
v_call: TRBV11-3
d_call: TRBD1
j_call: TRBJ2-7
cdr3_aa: CASRGQGKEQYF
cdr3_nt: TGTGCCAGCAGAGGACAGGGGAAAGAGCAGTACTTC

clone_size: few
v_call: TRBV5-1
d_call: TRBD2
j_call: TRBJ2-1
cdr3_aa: CASSLGTSGRSYNEQFF
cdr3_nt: TGCGCCAGCAGCCTGGGGACTAGCGGGAGATCCTACAATGAGCAGTTCTTC

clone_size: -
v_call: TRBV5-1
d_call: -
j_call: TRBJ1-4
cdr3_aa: CASSLDSSAGAKLFF
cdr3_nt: TGCGCCAGCAGCTTGGATTCGAGTGCGGGGGCAAAACTGTTTTTT

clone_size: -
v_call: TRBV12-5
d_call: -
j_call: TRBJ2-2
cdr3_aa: CASGLVHLNEELFF
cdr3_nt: TGTGCTAGTGGTTTGGTACACCTGAACGAGGAGCTGTTTTTT

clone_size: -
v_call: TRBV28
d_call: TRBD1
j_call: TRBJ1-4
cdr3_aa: CASSSPTGVGDEKLFF
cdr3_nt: TGTGCCAGCAGTTCTCCTACAGGGGTAGGAGATGAAAAACTGTTTTTT

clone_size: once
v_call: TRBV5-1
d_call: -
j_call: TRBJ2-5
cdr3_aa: CASSLVDFREETRYF
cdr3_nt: TGCGCCAGCAGCTTGGTAGATTTCAGGGAAGAGACCCGGTACTTC

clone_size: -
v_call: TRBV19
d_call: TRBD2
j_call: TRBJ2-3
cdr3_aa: CASSVTSGGADTQYF
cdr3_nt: TGTGCCAGTAGTGTCACTAGCGGGGGGGCAGATACGCAGTATTTT

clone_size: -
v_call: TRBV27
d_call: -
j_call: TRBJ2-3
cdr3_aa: CASSLSILRSGQADTQYF
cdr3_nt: TGTGCCAGCAGTTTGTCGATCTTGCGTTCAGGGCAGGCAGATACGCAGTATTTT

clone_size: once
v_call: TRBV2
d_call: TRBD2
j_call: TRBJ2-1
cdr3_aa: CASSEALTGGRFGNEQFF
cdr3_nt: TGTGCCAGCAGTGAAGCGCTAACGGGAGGGCGATTCGGCAATGAGCAGTTCTTC

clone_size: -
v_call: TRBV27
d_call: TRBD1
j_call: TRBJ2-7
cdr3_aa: CASSFRALTGEYEQYF
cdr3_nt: TGTGCCAGCAGTTTTCGTGCCCTAACAGGGGAGTACGAGCAGTACTTC

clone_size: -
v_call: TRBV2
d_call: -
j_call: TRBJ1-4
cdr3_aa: CASSTGATNEKLFF
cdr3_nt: TGTGCCAGCAGCACCGGGGCAACTAATGAAAAACTGTTTTTT

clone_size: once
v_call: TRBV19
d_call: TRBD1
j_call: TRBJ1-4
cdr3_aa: CATTRTGLSEKLFF
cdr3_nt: TGTGCCACCACGAGGACAGGGCTTAGTGAAAAACTGTTTTTT

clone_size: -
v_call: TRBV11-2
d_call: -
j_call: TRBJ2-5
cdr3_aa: CASSSWTVTQETQYF
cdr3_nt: TGTGCCAGCAGCTCCTGGACAGTTACGCAAGAGACCCAGTACTTC

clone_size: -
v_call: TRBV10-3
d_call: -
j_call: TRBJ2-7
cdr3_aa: CAISGRAEVEQYF
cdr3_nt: TGTGCCATCAGTGGTCGGGCGGAGGTTGAGCAGTACTTC

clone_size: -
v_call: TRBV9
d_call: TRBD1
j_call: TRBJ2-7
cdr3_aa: CASSVGPGQGAGEQYF
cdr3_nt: TGTGCCAGCAGCGTAGGTCCGGGACAGGGGGCGGGCGAGCAGTACTTC

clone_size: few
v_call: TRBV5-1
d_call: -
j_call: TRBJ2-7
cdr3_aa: CASSLASLSSYEQYF
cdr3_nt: TGCGCCAGCAGCTTGGCCTCCTTGAGCTCCTACGAGCAGTACTTC

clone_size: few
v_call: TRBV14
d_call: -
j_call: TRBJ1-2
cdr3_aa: CASSQEGGFHLYGYTF
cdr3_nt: TGTGCCAGCAGCCAAGAGGGAGGGTTCCACCTCTATGGCTACACCTTC

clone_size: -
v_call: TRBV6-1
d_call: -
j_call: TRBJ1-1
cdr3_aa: CASSEALRGGNTEAFF
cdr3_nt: TGTGCCAGCAGTGAAGCGCTTCGAGGGGGGAACACTGAAGCTTTCTTT

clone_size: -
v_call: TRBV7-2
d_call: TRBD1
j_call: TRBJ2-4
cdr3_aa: CASSSMTGLAKNIQYF
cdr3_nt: TGTGCCAGCAGCTCCATGACAGGGTTGGCCAAAAACATTCAGTACTTC

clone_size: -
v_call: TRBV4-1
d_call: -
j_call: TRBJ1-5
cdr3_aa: CASSQAGEGSTHQPQHF
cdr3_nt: TGCGCCAGCAGCCAAGCGGGGGAAGGGTCAACCCATCAGCCCCAGCATTTT

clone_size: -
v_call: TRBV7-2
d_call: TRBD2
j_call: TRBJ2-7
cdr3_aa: CASSPGGSYEQYF
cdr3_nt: TGTGCCAGCAGCCCGGGGGGCTCCTACGAGCAGTACTTC

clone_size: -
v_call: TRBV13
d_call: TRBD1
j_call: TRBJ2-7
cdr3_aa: CASSFGTGDYEQYF
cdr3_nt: TGTGCCAGCAGCTTCGGGACAGGAGATTACGAGCAGTACTTC

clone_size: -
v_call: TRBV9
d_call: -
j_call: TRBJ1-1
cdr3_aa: CASSGSTGGGAFF
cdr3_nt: TGTGCCAGCAGCGGATCGACAGGAGGTGGAGCTTTCTTT

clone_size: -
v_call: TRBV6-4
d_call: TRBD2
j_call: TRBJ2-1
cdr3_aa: CASSVARGVYNEQFF
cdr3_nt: TGTGCCAGCAGTGTCGCACGGGGGGTCTACAATGAGCAGTTCTTC

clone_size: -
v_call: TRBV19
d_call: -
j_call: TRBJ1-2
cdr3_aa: CASSIQGGNYGYTF
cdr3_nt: TGTGCCAGTAGTATTCAGGGAGGGAACTATGGCTACACCTTC

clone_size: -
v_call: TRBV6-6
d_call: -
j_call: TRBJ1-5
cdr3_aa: CASSYEQLNQPQHF
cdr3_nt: TGTGCCAGCAGTTACGAACAGCTCAATCAGCCCCAGCATTTT

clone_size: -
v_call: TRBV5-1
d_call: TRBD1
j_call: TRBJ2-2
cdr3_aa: CASRQGTGNTGELFF
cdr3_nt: TGCGCCAGCAGGCAAGGGACAGGGAACACCGGGGAGCTGTTTTTT

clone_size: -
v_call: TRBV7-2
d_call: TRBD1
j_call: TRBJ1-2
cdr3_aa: CASSLSGGQAYGYTF
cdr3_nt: TGTGCCAGCAGCTTATCAGGCGGACAGGCCTATGGCTACACCTTC

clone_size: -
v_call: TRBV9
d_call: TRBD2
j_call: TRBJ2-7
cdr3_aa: CASSPRASGGAGEQYF
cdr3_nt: TGTGCCAGCAGCCCGAGGGCTAGCGGGGGGGCGGGGGAGCAGTACTTC

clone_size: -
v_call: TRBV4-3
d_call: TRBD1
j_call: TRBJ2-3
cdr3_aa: CASRQGSTDTQYF
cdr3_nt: TGCGCCAGCCGACAGGGCTCCACAGATACGCAGTATTTT

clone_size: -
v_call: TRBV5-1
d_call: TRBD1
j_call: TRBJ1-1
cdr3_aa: CASSADRHTEAFF
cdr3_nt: TGCGCCAGCAGCGCGGACAGGCACACTGAAGCTTTCTTT

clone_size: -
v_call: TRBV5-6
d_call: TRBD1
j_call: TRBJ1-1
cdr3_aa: CASSLGTGQTEAFF
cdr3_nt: TGTGCCAGCAGCTTGGGGACAGGGCAGACTGAAGCTTTCTTT

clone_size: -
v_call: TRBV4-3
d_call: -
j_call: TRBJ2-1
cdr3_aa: CASSQEKGGWRNEQFF
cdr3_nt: TGCGCCAGCAGCCAAGAGAAAGGCGGGTGGCGCAATGAGCAGTTCTTC